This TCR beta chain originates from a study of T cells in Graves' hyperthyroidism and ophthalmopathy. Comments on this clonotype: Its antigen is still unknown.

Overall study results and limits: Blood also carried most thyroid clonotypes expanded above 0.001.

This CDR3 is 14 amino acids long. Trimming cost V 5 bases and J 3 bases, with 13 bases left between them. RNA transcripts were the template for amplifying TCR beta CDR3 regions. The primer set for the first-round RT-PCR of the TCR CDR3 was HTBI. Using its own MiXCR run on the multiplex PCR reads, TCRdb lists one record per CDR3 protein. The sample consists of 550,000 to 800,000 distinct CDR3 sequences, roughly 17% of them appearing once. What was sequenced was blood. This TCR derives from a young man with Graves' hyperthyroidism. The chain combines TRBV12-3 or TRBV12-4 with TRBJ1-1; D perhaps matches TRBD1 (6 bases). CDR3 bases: TGTGCCAGCAGTCTACAGGGTACCCACACTGAAGCTTTCTTT. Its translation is CASSLQGTHTEAFF.